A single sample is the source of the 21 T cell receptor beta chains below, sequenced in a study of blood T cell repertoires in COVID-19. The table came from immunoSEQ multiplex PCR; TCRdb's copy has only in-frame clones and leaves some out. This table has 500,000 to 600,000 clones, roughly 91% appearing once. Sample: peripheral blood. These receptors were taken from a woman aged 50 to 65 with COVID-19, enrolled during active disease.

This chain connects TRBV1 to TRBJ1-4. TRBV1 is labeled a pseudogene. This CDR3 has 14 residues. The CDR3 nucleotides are TGCACCAGCAGCCAAGATCCGTCTAATGAAAAACTGTTTTTT. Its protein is CTSSQDPSNEKLFF.

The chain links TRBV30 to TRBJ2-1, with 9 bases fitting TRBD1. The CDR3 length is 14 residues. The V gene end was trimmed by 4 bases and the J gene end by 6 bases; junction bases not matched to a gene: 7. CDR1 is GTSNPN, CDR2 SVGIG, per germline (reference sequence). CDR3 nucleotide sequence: TGTGCCTGGACGAGGACAGGGGACTTCAATGAGCAGTTCTTC. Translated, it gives CAWTRTGDFNEQFF.

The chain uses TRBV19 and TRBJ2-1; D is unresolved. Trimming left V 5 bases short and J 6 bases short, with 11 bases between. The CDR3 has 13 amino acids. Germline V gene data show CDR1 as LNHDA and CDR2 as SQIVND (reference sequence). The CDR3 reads CASSLRLSNEQFF. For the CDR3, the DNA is TGTGCCAGTAGTCTGAGGCTTTCCAATGAGCAGTTCTTC.

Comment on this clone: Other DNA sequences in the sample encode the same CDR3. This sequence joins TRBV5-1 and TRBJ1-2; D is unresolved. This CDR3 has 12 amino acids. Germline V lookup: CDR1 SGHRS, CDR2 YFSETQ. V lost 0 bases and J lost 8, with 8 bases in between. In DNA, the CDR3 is TGCGCCAGCAGCTTGGAGGGAGGCGGCTACACCTTC. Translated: CASSLEGGGYTF.

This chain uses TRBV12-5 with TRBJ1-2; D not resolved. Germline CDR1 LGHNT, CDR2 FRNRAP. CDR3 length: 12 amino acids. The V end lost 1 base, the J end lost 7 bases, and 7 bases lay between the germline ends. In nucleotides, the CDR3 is TGTGCTAGTGGTTTGGCCCCAGGTGGCTACACCTTC. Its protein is CASGLAPGGYTF.

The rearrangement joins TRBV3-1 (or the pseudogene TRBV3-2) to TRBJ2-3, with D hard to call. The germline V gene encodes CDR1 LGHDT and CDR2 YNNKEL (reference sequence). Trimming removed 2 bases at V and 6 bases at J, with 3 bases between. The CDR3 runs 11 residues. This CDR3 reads CASSQQDTQYF. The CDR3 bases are TGTGCCAGCAGCCAACAGGATACGCAGTATTTT.

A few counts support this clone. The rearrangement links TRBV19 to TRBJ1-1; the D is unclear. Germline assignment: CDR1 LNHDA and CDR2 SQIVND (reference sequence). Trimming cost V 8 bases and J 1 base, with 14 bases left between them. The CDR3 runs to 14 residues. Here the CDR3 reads CASYPLGQNTEAFF. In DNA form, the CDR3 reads TGTGCCAGTTACCCCCTAGGCCAGAACACTGAAGCTTTCTTT.

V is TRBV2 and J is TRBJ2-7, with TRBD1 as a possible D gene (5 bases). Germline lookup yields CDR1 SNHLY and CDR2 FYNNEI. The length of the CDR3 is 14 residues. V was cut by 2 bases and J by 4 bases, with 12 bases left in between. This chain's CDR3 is CASSEFRQGYEQYF. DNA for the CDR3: TGTGCCAGCAGTGAATTTAGGCAGGGTTACGAGCAGTACTTC.

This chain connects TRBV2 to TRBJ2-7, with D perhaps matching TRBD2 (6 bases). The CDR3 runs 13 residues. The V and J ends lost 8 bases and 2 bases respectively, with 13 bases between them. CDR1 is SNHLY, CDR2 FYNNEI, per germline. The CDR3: CASRRGSTYEQYF. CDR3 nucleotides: TGTGCCAGCCGACGGGGGTCAACCTACGAGCAGTACTTC.

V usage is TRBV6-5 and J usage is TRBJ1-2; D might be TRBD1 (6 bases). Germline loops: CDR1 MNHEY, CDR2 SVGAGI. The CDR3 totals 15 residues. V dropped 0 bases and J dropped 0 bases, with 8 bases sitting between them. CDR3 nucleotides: TGTGCCAGCAGTTACTCTGACAGGTCTAACTATGGCTACACCTTC. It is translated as CASSYSDRSNYGYTF.

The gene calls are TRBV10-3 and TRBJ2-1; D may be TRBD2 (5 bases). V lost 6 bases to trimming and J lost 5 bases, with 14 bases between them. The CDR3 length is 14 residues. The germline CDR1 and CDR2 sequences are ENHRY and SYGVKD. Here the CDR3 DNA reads TGTGCCATCAGGGTGGATTCGGGGAACAATGAGCAGTTCTTC. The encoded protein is CAIRVDSGNNEQFF.

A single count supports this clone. DNA of the CDR3: TGTGCCAGCAGTTACTCGATCGGGGGGCTGACCTACGAGCAGTACTTC. This encodes CASSYSIGGLTYEQYF. This chain connects TRBV6-6 to TRBJ2-7, with D perhaps TRBD2 (7 bases). Trimming took off 0 bases at V and 2 bases at J, with 14 bases between the two ends. The CDR3 loop spans 16 amino acids. Germline values: CDR1 MNHNY, CDR2 SVGAGI (reference sequence).

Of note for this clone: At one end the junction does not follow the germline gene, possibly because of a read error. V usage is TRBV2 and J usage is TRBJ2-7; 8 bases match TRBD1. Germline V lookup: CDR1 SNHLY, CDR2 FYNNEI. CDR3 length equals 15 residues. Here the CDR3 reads CASRDRVAPKSQASF. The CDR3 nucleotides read TGTGCCAGCAGGGACAGGGTGGCCCCTAAATCTCAAGCGTCCTTC. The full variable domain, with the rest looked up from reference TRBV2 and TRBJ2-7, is EPEVTQTPSHQVTQMGQEVILRCVPISNHLYFYWYRQILGQKVEFLVSFYNNEISEKSEIFDDQFSVERPDGSNFTLKIRSTKLEDSAMYFCASRDRVAPKSQASFGPGTRLTVT.

The CDR3 sequence is CASSLNSEKLFF. The CDR3 DNA is TGTGCCAGCAGTTTAAATAGCGAAAAACTGTTTTTT. This chain uses TRBV12-3 or TRBV12-4 with TRBJ1-4; the D is unclear. Trimming removed 2 bases from V and 8 bases from J, with 6 bases in between. The CDR3 length is 12 residues.

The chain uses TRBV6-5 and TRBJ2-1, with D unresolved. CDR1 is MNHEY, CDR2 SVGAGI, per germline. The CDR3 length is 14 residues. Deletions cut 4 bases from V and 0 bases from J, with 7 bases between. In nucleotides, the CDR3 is TGTGCCAGCAGTTTCGAGAGCTCCTACAATGAGCAGTTCTTC. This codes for CASSFESSYNEQFF.

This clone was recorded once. CDR3 coding DNA: TGTGCCAGTAGCCCTACTAGCCTACCGAACAATGAGCAGTTCTTC. Residues: CASSPTSLPNNEQFF. This chain connects TRBV19 to TRBJ2-1; tentatively, D is TRBD2 (6 bases). CDR1 and CDR2 (germline): LNHDA, SQIVND (reference sequence). Trimming pared 6 bases from V and 5 bases from J, leaving 17 bases between. The CDR3 consists of 15 residues.

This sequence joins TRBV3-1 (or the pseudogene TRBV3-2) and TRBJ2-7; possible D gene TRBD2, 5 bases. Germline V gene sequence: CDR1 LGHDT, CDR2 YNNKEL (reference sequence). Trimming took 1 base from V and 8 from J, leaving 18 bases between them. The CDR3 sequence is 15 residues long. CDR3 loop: CASSQGPGVLSKQYF. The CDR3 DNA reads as TGTGCCAGCAGCCAAGGACCCGGGGTACTAAGCAAGCAGTACTTC.

CDR3 in amino acids: CASSPSGRGGINEQFF. The CDR3 DNA reads TGTGCCAGCAGCCCCTCTGGTCGGGGGGGCATAAATGAGCAGTTCTTC. The chain has TRBV5-6 and TRBJ2-1; 8 bases match TRBD2. The CDR3 length is 16 residues. Per germline, CDR1 SGHDT and CDR2 YYEEEE. V lost 4 bases, J lost 7 bases, and 13 bases stayed unmatched.

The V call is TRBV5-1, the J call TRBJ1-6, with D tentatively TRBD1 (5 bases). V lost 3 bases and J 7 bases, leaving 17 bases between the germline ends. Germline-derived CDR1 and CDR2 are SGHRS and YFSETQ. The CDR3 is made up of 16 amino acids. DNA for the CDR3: TGCGCCAGCAGCTGGGGAGTTAACCGGGGGAATTCACCCCTCCACTTT. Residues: CASSWGVNRGNSPLHF.

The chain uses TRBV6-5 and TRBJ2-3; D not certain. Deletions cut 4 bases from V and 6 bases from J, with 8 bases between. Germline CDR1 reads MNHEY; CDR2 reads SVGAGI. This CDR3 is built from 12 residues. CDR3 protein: CASSSYEDTQYF. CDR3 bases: TGTGCCAGCAGTTCGTATGAGGATACGCAGTATTTT.

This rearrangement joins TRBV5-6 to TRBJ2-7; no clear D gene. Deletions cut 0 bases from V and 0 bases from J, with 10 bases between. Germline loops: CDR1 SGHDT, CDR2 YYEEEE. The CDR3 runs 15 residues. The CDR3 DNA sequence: TGTGCCAGCAGCTTGGGGGCCCTAAGCTCCTACGAGCAGTACTTC. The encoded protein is CASSLGALSSYEQYF.